The entry that follows covers one T cell receptor (beta chain) sequence. Its antigen is currently not known. Per-base quality was not reported, and no clone a single base away is much larger than it. In total, 630 or so healthy bone marrow donors made up the cohort. Cohort members were all nominally healthy when sampled, although unrecorded immune exposures were likely present. The donor was CMV seronegative and was included in the group of a few hundred seronegative cohort members. Each donor provided a peripheral blood sample, and peripheral blood mononuclear cells were used for TCR beta sequencing. Genomic DNA extraction from the blood cell samples was performed with the Qiagen DNeasy Blood Extraction Kit. The library was generated by the immunoSEQ multiplex PCR assay. For the multiplex PCR, a mixture combining 60 forward primers for TCR Vbeta segments and 13 reverse primers for TCR Jbeta segments was used. The CDR3 region of rearranged TCR beta genes was amplified from genomic DNA by a multiplex PCR assay. The amplified TCR beta libraries were sequenced on the Illumina HiSeq System as 87-base-pair reads. The paper's data handling went like this. A later analysis counted tens of millions of unique TCR beta chains across the 550 to 750 repertoires, and around 9.9 million of these chains were shared by at least two donors. To remove PCR and sequencing errors, raw reads were error-corrected and collapsed into unique sequences using a nearest-neighbor algorithm that merged closely related sequences. V, D and J gene segments were assigned by aligning CDR3 sequences to IMGT reference sequences. For a sequence to be retained, a match of at least six nucleotides was required to both a V gene segment and a J gene segment. Rearrangements were called productive when the CDR3 lacked stop codons and stayed in frame with V and J; all others were non-productive. CDR3 was defined according to IMGT convention as the region running from the second conserved V-encoded cysteine to the conserved J-encoded phenylalanine. The earlier analysis of a few hundred of the donors excluded any sequence lacking an unambiguous match to a single V gene segment. An earlier analysis of some 500 of the donors classified V segments as functional when productive rearrangements were above 56.7% and as segregating when the standard deviation between donors was above 5%. A statistical classification framework was built for diagnosing cytomegalovirus status from the catalog of TCR beta chain sequences. V and J gene assignment, in a later analysis, came from comparing TCR nucleotide sequences with IMGT/GENE-DB human TR gene sequences. A later analysis assigned CDR3 sequences and most-parsimonious VDJ recombination scenarios with the TCRdist pipeline. In a later analysis, each TCR beta chain was defined by its CDR3 amino acid sequence together with its V-gene family, and reads lacking a unique V-gene family were excluded. As a way to deal with suspected cross-contamination and a sequencing artifact, a later analysis dropped 640 or so nucleotide sequences that were highly shared and had low generation probability. In a later analysis, a clonal expansion index was calculated for each public chain from normalized within-repertoire ranks of inferred template counts. In a later analysis, generation probabilities were computed with a VDJ recombination model fitted to out-of-frame rearrangements, and the resulting probabilities were checked against IGoR. A later analysis scored TCR-TCR, TCR-HLA and TCR-CMV co-occurrence with hypergeometric tests, applying a repertoire-size bias correction to TCR pairs. False discovery rates were estimated in a later analysis by permuting HLA or CMV assignments 20 times. In a later analysis, co-occurring TCRs were grouped using DBSCAN, and TCRdist sequence similarity was added for clustering within HLA-allele-positive subsets. Repertoires with fewer than 30,000 or more than 120,000 public chains, plus five repertoires with anomalous nucleotide sharing, were excluded from co-occurrence clustering. Sourced from immuneACCESS, this table was stored by TCRdb with only in-frame sequences that have V and J called. A share of the clones is absent; for the studies checked, an unresolved V gene accounts for under half, and the remainder has no known explanation. V, J and clone size reflect that table, while D and trimming were determined from the DNA. The sample table records some 110,000 clones; about four fifths of these occur just once. 3.6% of the sample is taken by the ten largest.

The data derive from a study of cytomegalovirus exposure and HLA in healthy donors (dated by TCRdb to about 2017). Regarding the research as a whole: In an earlier analysis of some 550 of the donors, 250 to 300 Gb of sequence data and just under 120 million unique TCR beta sequences from about 179 million T cells were reported. Typing coverage differed by locus: A, B, C, DRB1 and DQB1 were typed in roughly 629-630 donors, DQA1 in about 500, DPA1 in approximately 610, and DPB1 in approximately 450. Every discovery cohort repertoire had been produced on one sequencing platform. The study was designed to test whether signatures of past pathogen exposure could be identified by cataloging public T cell receptors. In a later analysis, previously published TCR beta repertoires from 550 to 700 donors were re-analyzed and high-resolution HLA genotyping was added so that TCR occurrence patterns could be studied. An earlier analysis of approximately 500 of the donors applied high-throughput TCR beta sequencing to assess whether each TCR beta V gene segment acted as functional or pseudogenic. Four or five DR-DQ haplotypes were treated as single units for association and clustering because of strong linkage in the cohort. Donor age, sex, ethnicity and CMV serostatus were compiled together with the repertoire data. Of the approximately 370 genotyped donors, roughly 80% were placed in the genetic ancestry cluster associated with self-reported Caucasian donors. In a later genetic analysis, genome-wide SNP genotypes for about three fifths of the 666 donors were used, and that subset was treated as a discovery cohort. Among 350 to 400 genotyped donors of the cohort, an average of 235,054 unique TCR beta nucleotide sequences were sequenced per donor, roughly a sixth of them non-productive. Roughly 320 gigabases of sequencing data and 91 million or so unique TCR sequences made up an early release that covered roughly 670 HLA-typed donors. Rather than using new phenotypic data, the later analysis identified candidate immune exposures from TCR beta sequences and from how often those sequences occurred across donors. HLA typing included class I and class II loci at four-digit resolution. The study profiled the T cell repertoires of hundreds of subjects by immunosequencing and related them to cytomegalovirus serostatus. To predict cytomegalovirus infection status, the study brought together high-throughput TCR immunosequencing, statistical association of individual TCRs with disease status, and machine learning. Along with the approximately 700-subject first cohort, a separate validation cohort of roughly 110 different subjects was used. What the work shows at the level of the full study, not this receptor alone: A few of the identified cytomegalovirus-associated TCR beta chains were confirmed in vitro to be specific for cytomegalovirus antigens. For the cohort, immune exposure information was limited to CMV serostatus. Because HLA typing was unavailable for some donors at each locus, only the typed subset was used in association tests. According to a later analysis, TCR association rates differed among HLA loci, with DRB1 alleles showing the most associated TCRs and HLA-C alleles showing the fewest. Presence/absence analyses assumed roughly uniform sequencing depth across donors, an assumption that may not hold. A further reported finding was that TCR beta sequences accurately predicted the HLA-A and HLA-B alleles for most subjects in the first cohort. Linkage disequilibrium might explain the correlated functional status among segregating V segments, but an unknown experimental factor could not be ruled out. The authors suggested that the approach could potentially be generalized to other disease states and immunological phenotypes. Most TCR sequences were observed very rarely across donors, whereas some public TCRs were present in many individuals. In this cohort, only TCR beta chains were sequenced, and detectable features were limited by the absence of alpha or paired-chain data. An earlier analysis of some 590 of the donors showed that most TCR beta V segments appeared in productive rearrangements either about 90% or about 30% of the time, which broadly matched IMGT annotations. A group of highly shared sequence variants was considered likely to be a technical artifact of the sequencing pipeline. V-gene and J-gene trimming of TCR beta chains was associated with a missense DCLRE1C variant in a later genetic analysis, and the association was replicated in an independent cohort. At a false discovery rate of 0.05, a later analysis linked 16,951 TCR beta sequences to specific HLA alleles. The classifier was reported to diagnose cytomegalovirus status with high specificity and sensitivity in both the original cohort and the validation cohort. Over 15 rarely observed V segments, including chromosome 9 orphons, were excluded from the earlier analysis of some 590 of the donors because counts were too low. A later analysis found that HLA-associated TCR beta chains were more clonally expanded and had lower generation probabilities than equally common non-associated chains. In the study, some 180 TCR beta chains were listed as associated with cytomegalovirus. When HLA alleles, especially DR and DQ, strongly co-occurred, TCR associations were difficult to assign to individual alleles. Most CMV-associated TCR beta chains appeared to be HLA-restricted in a later analysis, and the HLA associations seemed to be driven largely by CMV exposure. According to a later analysis, parvovirus B19, influenza, CMV and Epstein-Barr virus appeared linked to several top co-occurrence clusters. Compared with the approximately 670-donor mean, donors in an Asian-associated ancestry cluster had fewer N-insertions in productive TCRs, according to a later genetic analysis.

This receptor was obtained from a middle-aged man in good health and CMV-seronegative. Sequences were obtained from PBMCs.

The nucleotides are TGTGCCTTAGGAGGGGGACAGCCTAATGAAAAACTGTTTTTT. This is translated as CALGGGQPNEKLFF. This receptor chain uses TRBV30 and TRBJ1-4; 7 of the junction bases match TRBD1. V has 7 bases trimmed and J has 3 bases trimmed; junction bases matching no gene number 8. There are 14 amino acids in the CDR3, from cysteine to phenylalanine inclusive. Only CDR3 DNA is held: 42 bases, read in frame from base 1. According to the germline V gene (reference sequence), CDR1 reads GTSNPN and CDR2 reads SVGIG.